These T cell receptor beta chains were read from a single sample in a study of glioma-infiltrating T cells. TCRdb reprocessed the multiplex PCR reads via MiXCR and lists one record per CDR3 protein. This table has approximately 190,000 distinct CDR3 sequences, more than 25% appearing once. Specimen: glioma tissue, nonneoplastic brain tissue, or PBMCs (not recorded which). These receptors all come from a human donor with low-grade glioma or glioblastoma, undergoing nonglioma brain surgery, or in good health (not recorded which). The CDR3 runs from the conserved cysteine through the conserved F or W. The D gene is left open where the match is weak. Only some rows state a clone size, as once, few, many or a class for expanded clones.

j_gene	d_gene	len	abundance	v_gene	CDR3nt	CDR3aa
TRBJ2-7	TRBD2	20	.	TRBV5-1	TGCGCCAGCAGTCCCGGGGGGACTAGCGGGAGGCGCCTTCACTCCTACGAGCAGTACTTC	CASSPGGTSGRRLHSYEQYF
TRBJ2-7	.	14	many	TRBV20-1	TGCAGTGCCCTCCCCTCAGCGGGCACCTACGAGCAGTACTTC	CSALPSAGTYEQYF
TRBJ2-2	.	13	many	TRBV7-7	TGTGCCAGCAGCTTAGACGGGACCGGGGAGCTGTTTTTT	CASSLDGTGELFF
TRBJ2-7	TRBD2	14	many	TRBV4-2	TGTGCCAGCAGCCCTCTAGCGGGCCACTACGAGCAGTACTTC	CASSPLAGHYEQYF
TRBJ2-3	.	13	few	TRBV12-3/TRBV12-4	TGTGCCAGCCAGACGTACCAGGGGGGTACGCAGTATTTT	CASQTYQGGTQYF
TRBJ1-2	TRBD1	15	many	TRBV18	TGTGCCAGCTCACCGAACCTTCGCCGGGACAGGGGCTACACCTTC	CASSPNLRRDRGYTF
TRBJ1-5	.	12	many	TRBV28	TGTGCCAGCAGTTTGGGCAATCAGCCCCAGCATTTT	CASSLGNQPQHF
TRBJ1-1	.	15	.	TRBV7-6	TGTGCTAGCAGCCCCCAGACACGGATGAACACTGAAGCTTTCTTT	CASSPQTRMNTEAFF
TRBJ1-5	.	12	once	TRBV28	TGTGCCAGCACATTAGGGAATCAGCCCCAGCATTTT	CASTLGNQPQHF
TRBJ2-3	TRBD2	13	.	TRBV25-1	TGTGCCAGCAATAGCGGGAGTCAAGATACGCAGTATTTT	CASNSGSQDTQYF
TRBJ2-1	TRBD1	15	few	TRBV6-4	TGTGCCAGCAGCCGGGACAGGGGGCCCTACAATGAGCAGTTCTTC	CASSRDRGPYNEQFF
TRBJ2-1	.	15	.	TRBV6-5	TGTGCCAGCAGTTTACAGGAAGGGGGCTACAATGAGCAGTTCTTC	CASSLQEGGYNEQFF
TRBJ1-1	.	12	many	TRBV7-9	TGTGCCAGCAGCTTGGGTTGGACTGAAGCTTTCTTT	CASSLGWTEAFF
TRBJ2-3	TRBD2	18	few	TRBV2	TGTGCCAGCAGGCAGACTAGCGGAACACTACGTGGCACAGATACGCAGTATTTT	CASRQTSGTLRGTDTQYF
TRBJ2-1	.	13	many	TRBV7-6	TGTGCCAGCAGCTCCGCAGTGGGCAATGAGCAGTTCTTC	CASSSAVGNEQFF
TRBJ2-7	TRBD1	15	.	TRBV5-1	TGCGCCAGCAGCACAACGGGACAGGGATACAATGAGCAGTACTTC	CASSTTGQGYNEQYF
TRBJ1-6	.	20	few	TRBV10-3	TGTGCCATCAGTGAGTCCCCTTTCCCATCGGAGGGAAGCACGAATTCACCCCTCCACTTT	CAISESPFPSEGSTNSPLHF
TRBJ2-2	.	14	many	TRBV7-6	TGTGCCAGCAGCGTAGTACAGGGTGCCGGGGAGCTGTTTTTT	CASSVVQGAGELFF
TRBJ2-7	.	15	many	TRBV2	TGTGCCAGCAGTGAGGGGCAGGGGTGGTCCTACGAGCAGTACTTC	CASSEGQGWSYEQYF
TRBJ1-5	.	14	.	TRBV2	TGTGCCCTCAGGGAAGCGCCCGGGGGCGGGCCCCAGCATTTT	CALREAPGGGPQHF
TRBJ2-5	.	12	many	TRBV7-9	TGTGCCAGCAGCCCATGGGGAGAGACCCAGTACTTC	CASSPWGETQYF
TRBJ2-7	TRBD2	15	once	TRBV28	TGTGAAAGCAGTCCAAGCGGGAGGGAATCCTACGAGCAGTACTTC	CESSPSGRESYEQYF
TRBJ1-6	TRBD1	15	.	TRBV6-2/TRBV6-3	TGTGCCAGCAGCCTAAGGACAGGAGGTAATCCACAACTCCACTTT	CASSLRTGGNPQLHF
TRBJ2-1	TRBD1	13	.	TRBV9	TGTGCCAGCAGCGCATGGACAGGTAATGAGCAGTTCTTC	CASSAWTGNEQFF
TRBJ2-7	.	15	.	TRBV6-2/TRBV6-3	TGTGCCAACAGGTCCGGGGGTCGTAGCTCCTACGAGCTGTACTTC	CANRSGGRSSYELYF
TRBJ1-1	TRBD1	14	many	TRBV20-1	TGCAGTGCTAGTTCAGGACAGGGGGTTACTGAAGCTTTCTTT	CSASSGQGVTEAFF
TRBJ2-1	.	15	many	TRBV4-2	TGTGCCAGCACCAAACAGAGCGGTGGCTACAATGAGCAGTTCTTC	CASTKQSGGYNEQFF
TRBJ2-1	TRBD2	12	many	TRBV3-1	TGTGCCAGCAGCCCGACTAGCTATGAGCAGTTCTTC	CASSPTSYEQFF
TRBJ2-3	TRBD2	17	.	TRBV20-1	TGCAGTGCTAGAGATGCGGGACTAGCGGGCCACACAGATACGCAGTATTTT	CSARDAGLAGHTDTQYF
TRBJ1-4	.	16	many	TRBV15	TGTGCCACCAGCAGACTTGGCGGGGCAACGGGTGAAAAACTGTTTTTT	CATSRLGGATGEKLFF
TRBJ1-1	.	14	many	TRBV2	TGTGCCAGCAGTGAAATCGGGCAGAACACTGAAGCTTTCTTT	CASSEIGQNTEAFF
TRBJ1-1	.	14	many	TRBV6-1	TGTGCCAGCACTCCGGGAATTAAGAACACTGAAGCTTTCTTT	CASTPGIKNTEAFF
TRBJ2-7	.	15	many	TRBV7-8	TGTGCCAGCAGCTTAGGCCCGGGACTTCTCTACGAGCAGTACTTC	CASSLGPGLLYEQYF
TRBJ2-1	.	14	.	TRBV30	TGTGCCTGGAGTGTACAGTCGGGGTACAATGAGCAGTTCTTC	CAWSVQSGYNEQFF
TRBJ2-5	.	11	few	TRBV10-3	TGTGCCATCAGTGAGTCGAGGGCCCAGTACTTC	CAISESRAQYF
TRBJ1-2	TRBD1	15	many	TRBV7-2	TGTGCCAGCAGCTTAGCGCGAGGGACAGGGGTTGGCTACACCTTC	CASSLARGTGVGYTF
TRBJ2-1	TRBD2	15	.	TRBV18	TGTGCCAGCTCACCCCCTAGCGGGTCTACAATTGCGCAGTTCTTC	CASSPPSGSTIAQFF
TRBJ2-1	.	15	few	TRBV19	TGTGCCAGTAGTATAGACAGGACTTCCTACAATGAGCAGTTCTTC	CASSIDRTSYNEQFF
TRBJ2-1	TRBD2	17	many	TRBV6-2/TRBV6-3	TGTGCCAGCAGACCCCCGTTCGGGGGGGGCTCCTACAATGAGCAGTTCTTC	CASRPPFGGGSYNEQFF
TRBJ2-1	.	13	many	TRBV5-8	TGTGCCAGCACCCTCGGGGGTTACAATGAGCAGTTCTTC	CASTLGGYNEQFF
TRBJ2-3	.	15	many	TRBV27	TGTGCCAGCAGTTTGTGGGGGGCTAACACAGATACGCAGTATTTT	CASSLWGANTDTQYF
TRBJ2-7	TRBD2	15	many	TRBV27	TGTGCCAGCAGTTTAGCGCCTAGCGGGAGATTCGAGCAGTACTTC	CASSLAPSGRFEQYF